What follows are 21 T cell receptor beta chains derived from one specimen sequenced in a study of blood T cell repertoires in COVID-19. Sequencing was performed with immunoSEQ multiplex PCR; in TCRdb, only in-frame clones are kept and a portion is missing. Of 150,000 to 200,000 clones listed, 60% to 80% were seen once; the top ten hold about 18%. The sequencing sample was made of peripheral blood. These TCRs come from a man aged 55 to 70 with active or convalescent COVID-19.

V usage is TRBV4-3 and J usage is TRBJ2-3; TRBD2 aligns across 9 bases. The length of the CDR3 is 19 residues. CDR1 and CDR2 (germline): LGHNA, YSLEER. V lost 1 base to trimming and J lost 4 bases; unmatched junction nucleotides: 15. The CDR3 sequence is CASSQGGGRAHGGADTQYF. CDR3 DNA: TGCGCCAGCAGCCAAGGTGGCGGGAGGGCCCACGGAGGGGCAGATACGCAGTATTTT.

V is TRBV9 and J is TRBJ1-6, with D possibly being TRBD1 (5 bases). The CDR3 runs 14 residues. V gave up 0 bases and J gave up 7 bases, with 8 bases separating them. Germline values: CDR1 SGDLS, CDR2 YYNGEE. The CDR3 nucleotides are TGTGCCAGCAGCGTAGCACAGGAAAATTCACCCCTCCACTTT. This translates into CASSVAQENSPLHF.

The table lists this clone with a few counts. This chain joins TRBV28 and TRBJ2-5, with 14 bases aligning to TRBD2. The V segment lost 6 bases and the J segment 4 bases; nucleotides outside the gene matches: 7. This CDR3 comprises 16 residues. CDR1 and CDR2 (germline): MDHEN, SYDVKM. CDR3 residues: CASRSGLAGVRETQYF. The CDR3, as DNA: TGTGCCAGCAGATCGGGACTAGCGGGAGTAAGAGAGACCCAGTACTTC. Supplemented by reference TRBV28 and TRBJ2-5, the full variable domain reads DVKVTQSSRYLVKRTGEKVFLECVQDMDHENMFWYRQDPGLGLRLIYFSYDVKMKEKGDIPEGYSVSREKKERFSLILESASTNQTSMYLCASRSGLAGVRETQYFGPGTRLLVL.

The J gene is TRBJ2-5, the V gene TRBV7-2; D is possibly TRBD2 (5 bases). This CDR3 comprises 13 residues. V lost 8 bases and J 4 bases, leaving 14 bases between the germline ends. Germline V lookup: CDR1 SGHTA, CDR2 FQGNSA. The CDR3 region is CASARSSGETQYF. Here the CDR3 DNA reads TGTGCCAGCGCCCGGTCCAGCGGAGAGACCCAGTACTTC. Using reference TRBV7-2 and TRBJ2-5 for the parts outside the CDR3, the full variable domain is GAGVSQSPSNKVTEKGKDVELRCDPISGHTALYWYRQSLGQGLEFLIYFQGNSAPDKSGLPSDRFSAERTGGSVSTLTIQRTQQEDSAVYLCASARSSGETQYFGPGTRLLVL.

The gene calls are TRBV2 and TRBJ1-1, with TRBD1 identical over 9 bases. The CDR3 runs to 14 residues. V shed 7 bases and J 2 bases; nucleotides not matched to a gene: 5. Looked up from germline, CDR1 is SNHLY and CDR2 is FYNNEI. DNA for the CDR3: TGTGCCAGCAAACGGGACAGGGCCAACACTGAAGCTTTCTTT. Encoded protein: CASKRDRANTEAFF.

The chain is built from TRBV6-5 and TRBJ1-2, with a weak D call TRBD1 (6 bases). This CDR3 comprises 13 residues. CDR1 MNHEY and CDR2 SVGAGI come from the germline V gene. With 6 bases removed from V and 2 bases from J, the gap between germline ends came to 10 bases. Here the CDR3 DNA reads TGTGCCAGCAGACTTGACAGGAACTATGGCTACACCTTC. Protein sequence: CASRLDRNYGYTF.

The rearrangement joins TRBV15 to TRBJ1-5; D may be TRBD1 (6 bases). The CDR3 is made up of 14 amino acids. Trimming stripped 1 base from V and 6 bases from J, with 10 bases between. CDR1 and CDR2 (germline): LNHNV, YYDKDF (reference sequence). The CDR3 region has the DNA TGTGCCACCAGCAGAGGGGGGCGGAGTCAGCCCCAGCATTTT. Amino acid sequence: CATSRGGRSQPQHF.

The V call is TRBV7-2, the J call TRBJ1-5, with 12 nucleotides matching TRBD1. This CDR3 is built from 15 residues. The V and J ends lost 2 bases and 7 bases, in that order; junction bases with no gene match: 3. Germline-derived CDR1 and CDR2 are SGHTA and FQGNSA. CDR3 sequence reads: CASSLMGQGAQPQHF. CDR3 bases: TGTGCCAGCAGCTTAATGGGACAGGGGGCCCAGCCCCAGCATTTT.

Regarding this clone: The sample holds other DNA sequences that translate to the same CDR3. This CDR3 reads CASSIRDREETQYF. The CDR3 region has the DNA TGTGCCAGTAGTATCCGGGACAGGGAAGAGACCCAGTACTTC. V usage is TRBV19 and J usage is TRBJ2-5, with 9 nucleotides matching TRBD1. This CDR3 has 14 amino acids. Per germline, CDR1 LNHDA and CDR2 SQIVND (reference sequence). After removal of 3 bases from V and 3 bases from J, the junction contained 2 bases not matched to a gene. The full variable domain, completed using reference TRBV19 and TRBJ2-5, is DGGITQSPKYLFRKEGQNVTLSCEQNLNHDAMYWYRQDPGQGLRLIYYSQIVNDFQKGDIAEGYSVSREKKESFPLTVTSAQKNPTAFYLCASSIRDREETQYFGPGTRLLVL.

This clone has only one observation. The chain's CDR3 is CASSPRQGPGYTF. The CDR3 region has the DNA TGTGCCAGCAGCCCGCGACAGGGGCCGGGCTACACCTTC. The chain recombines TRBV7-2 with TRBJ1-2; 8 bases align to TRBD1. Germline loops: CDR1 SGHTA, CDR2 FQGNSA. CDR3 size: 13 residues. J was trimmed by 8 bases and V by 5 bases; bases with no gene match: 7.

The chain employs TRBV7-8 and TRBJ1-6; no reliable D call. CDR3 length: 13 amino acids. Trimming cost V 0 bases and J 10 bases, with 7 bases left between them. Germline V gene data show CDR1 as SGHVS and CDR2 as FQNEAQ. In DNA, the CDR3 is TGTGCCAGCAGCTTAGCGAGGGAGTCACCCCTCCACTTT. Translating it yields CASSLARESPLHF.

The rearrangement joins TRBV30 to TRBJ2-3; weak D call: TRBD1 (6 bases). Trimming cost V 1 base and J 2 bases, with 13 bases left between them. The CDR3 runs 15 residues. Germline assignment: CDR1 GTSNPN and CDR2 SVGIG (reference sequence). Here the CDR3 reads CAWSGQTGLTDTQYF. The DNA for the CDR3 is TGTGCCTGGAGTGGGCAGACAGGCCTCACAGATACGCAGTATTTT.

This chain connects TRBV27 to TRBJ2-2, with D maybe TRBD1 (6 bases). V dropped 5 bases and J dropped 0 bases, with 10 bases sitting between them. The CDR3 spans 15 residues. CDR1 MNHEY and CDR2 SMNVEV come from the germline V gene (reference sequence). CDR3 loop: CASSKTGANTGELFF. The CDR3 DNA reads as TGTGCCAGCAGTAAGACAGGAGCGAACACCGGGGAGCTGTTTTTT.

The V gene is TRBV6-2 or TRBV6-3, the J gene TRBJ2-1; no definite D call. Trimming pared 6 bases from V and 0 bases from J, leaving 9 bases between. CDR1 and CDR2 (germline): MNHEY, SVGEGT. The CDR3 is made up of 14 amino acids. CDR3 nucleotide sequence: TGTGCCAGCAGCCCACTCGGCTCCTACAATGAGCAGTTCTTC. This gives the protein CASSPLGSYNEQFF.

This clone was seen only a few times. This chain connects TRBV7-2 to TRBJ2-7, with 9 bases matching TRBD2. Germline V gives CDR1 SGHTA, CDR2 FQGNSA. V lost 2 bases, J lost 4 bases, and 15 bases stayed unmatched. The CDR3 runs 18 residues. The CDR3 DNA reads TGTGCCAGCAGCTTAATAGGCGGGAGGGCCTTAGGTTGGTACGAGCAGTACTTC. It yields the protein CASSLIGGRALGWYEQYF. Together with reference TRBV7-2 and TRBJ2-7, the CDR3 gives the full variable domain: GAGVSQSPSNKVTEKGKDVELRCDPISGHTALYWYRQSLGQGLEFLIYFQGNSAPDKSGLPSDRFSAERTGGSVSTLTIQRTQQEDSAVYLCASSLIGGRALGWYEQYFGPGTRLTVT.

The chain joins TRBV28 to TRBJ1-3; D is undetermined. This CDR3 region has 12 residues. Trimming shortened V by 3 bases and J by 4 bases, and 4 bases separated the two germline ends. Germline V CDR1 and CDR2: MDHEN, SYDVKM. CDR3 sequence: CASSFRGNTIYF. CDR3 nucleotide sequence: TGTGCCAGCAGTTTTCGGGGAAACACCATATATTTT.

This rearrangement joins TRBV20-1 to TRBJ2-7; D remains ambiguous. V was pared by 8 bases and J by 2 bases, with 7 bases between. There are 10 residues in the CDR3. From germline, CDR1 is DFQATT and CDR2 SNEGSKA (reference sequence). The CDR3 region has the DNA TGCAGTTTTCATGCCTACGAGCAGTACTTC. It is translated as CSFHAYEQYF.

This chain joins TRBV3-1 (or the pseudogene TRBV3-2) and TRBJ2-7, with 12 bases identical to TRBD2. The CDR3 loop spans 18 amino acids. V lost 3 bases and J lost 5; bases outside the gene matches: 14. The germline gives CDR1 LGHDT, CDR2 YNNKEL (reference sequence). The CDR3 loop reads CASSQTSGSTPQLDEQYF. The CDR3 nucleotides read TGTGCCAGCAGCCAGACTAGCGGGAGCACCCCCCAACTTGACGAGCAGTACTTC.

V usage is TRBV4-3 and J usage is TRBJ2-7; maybe TRBD2 (5 bases). Germline CDR1 reads LGHNA; CDR2 reads YSLEER. Deletions cut 0 bases from V and 0 bases from J, with 15 bases between. The CDR3 has 17 amino acids. The CDR3 loop reads CASSQDLVGSSSYEQYF. In DNA form, the CDR3 reads TGCGCCAGCAGCCAAGATCTGGTAGGGAGTAGCTCCTACGAGCAGTACTTC.

The chain uses TRBV6-2 or TRBV6-3 and TRBJ2-1; TRBD1 matches 11 bases. J lost 8 bases, V lost 5 bases, and 11 bases had no gene match. This CDR3 is 16 amino acids long. Germline V gene sequence: CDR1 MNHEY, CDR2 SVGEGT. The CDR3 here is CASSPYHGQGAYEQFF. The CDR3 bases are TGTGCCAGCAGTCCATACCACGGACAGGGGGCTTATGAGCAGTTCTTC.

The chain couples TRBV7-2 to TRBJ2-1; the match to TRBD1 covers 8 bases. The CDR3 spans 15 residues. The ends lost 1 base at V and 5 bases at J; junction bases unmatched: 4. Germline V CDR1 and CDR2: SGHTA, FQGNSA. The CDR3 nucleotides are TGTGCCAGCAGCTTAGTGTGGACAGGGAACAATGAGCAGTTCTTC. As protein: CASSLVWTGNNEQFF.